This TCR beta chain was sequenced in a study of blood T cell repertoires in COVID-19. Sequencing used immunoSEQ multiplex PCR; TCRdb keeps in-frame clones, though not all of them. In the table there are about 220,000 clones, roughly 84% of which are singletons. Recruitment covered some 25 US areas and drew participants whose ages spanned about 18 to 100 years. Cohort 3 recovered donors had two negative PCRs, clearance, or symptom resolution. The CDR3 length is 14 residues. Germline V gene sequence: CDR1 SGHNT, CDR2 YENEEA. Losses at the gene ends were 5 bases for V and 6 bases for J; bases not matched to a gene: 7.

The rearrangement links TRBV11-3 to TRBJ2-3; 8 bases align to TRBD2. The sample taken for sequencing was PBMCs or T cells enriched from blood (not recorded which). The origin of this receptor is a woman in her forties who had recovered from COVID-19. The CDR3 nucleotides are TGTGCCAGCAGCCCCTCCGGGACTAGTGATACGCAGTATTTT. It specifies CASSPSGTSDTQYF.